These T cell receptor beta chains were read from a single sample in a study of CD8 T cells in Susac syndrome. Via MiXCR, TCRdb re-called the immunoSEQ multiplex PCR reads, giving one row per CDR3 protein. The repertoire holds about 160,000 distinct CDR3 sequences, with roughly 94% as singletons. Sequencing was carried out using CD4+ T cells from PBMCs. Receptors originate from a human donor with multiple sclerosis. The CDR3 runs from the conserved cysteine through the conserved F or W. The D gene is left open where the match is weak. Rows give clone size only sometimes, using once, few, many, or a class for an expanded clone.

TRBV3-1	TRBJ1-2	.	.	CASSPSVGGANYGYTF	TGTGCCAGCAGCCCATCGGTCGGAGGGGCTAACTATGGCTACACCTTC
TRBV12-3/TRBV12-4	TRBJ2-5	.	.	CASSYGGVIQETQYF	TGTGCCAGCAGTTACGGTGGAGTCATACAAGAGACCCAGTACTTC
TRBV7-2	TRBJ2-3	.	.	CASSLVAALTDTQYF	TGTGCCAGCAGCTTAGTTGCGGCCCTCACAGATACGCAGTATTTT
TRBV20-1	TRBJ1-5	once	.	CSARDSGVLGQPQHF	TGCAGTGCTAGAGATTCAGGGGTATTAGGTCAGCCCCAGCATTTT
TRBV19	TRBJ1-1	once	.	CASRRRGDEAFF	TGTGCCAGTAGGCGACGGGGAGATGAAGCTTTCTTT
TRBV20-1	TRBJ2-5	.	.	CSAKGLGETQYF	TGCAGTGCTAAAGGGCTAGGCGAGACCCAGTACTTC
TRBV7-9	TRBJ2-3	.	.	CASTKPDSTDTQYF	TGTGCCAGCACCAAACCGGACAGCACAGATACGCAGTATTTT
TRBV5-4	TRBJ2-1	.	.	CASSTTDLNEQFF	TGTGCCAGCAGCACCACTGATCTCAATGAGCAGTTCTTC
TRBV19	TRBJ1-4	.	.	CASSPGIFKLFF	TGTGCCAGTAGCCCCGGAATCTTCAAACTGTTTTTT
TRBV6-2/TRBV6-3	TRBJ2-7	.	.	CASHGGYDYEQYF	TGTGCCTCCCACGGCGGCTACGACTACGAGCAGTACTTC
TRBV3-1	TRBJ2-5	.	.	CASSIEETQYF	TGTGCCAGCAGCATAGAAGAGACCCAGTACTTC
TRBV12-3/TRBV12-4	TRBJ1-6	.	TRBD1	CASSPGQYNSPLHF	TGTGCCAGCAGTCCGGGACAGTATAATTCACCCCTCCACTTT
TRBV3-1	TRBJ2-5	.	TRBD1	CASSDGQGRETQYF	TGTGCCAGCAGCGACGGACAGGGAAGAGAGACCCAGTACTTC
TRBV30	TRBJ1-2	.	TRBD1	CAWSVRRQGYRPNYGYTF	TGTGCCTGGAGTGTACGAAGACAGGGGTATCGGCCCAACTATGGCTACACCTTC
TRBV14	TRBJ1-1	.	.	CASSQDFANTEAFF	TGTGCCAGCAGCCAAGATTTCGCCAACACTGAAGCTTTCTTT
TRBV9	TRBJ2-7	.	.	CASSVAGDYEQYF	TGTGCCAGCAGCGTAGCGGGAGACTACGAGCAGTACTTC
TRBV6-2/TRBV6-3	TRBJ2-5	.	TRBD2	CASSYLGLAEETQYF	TGTGCCAGCAGTTATCTAGGACTAGCGGAAGAGACCCAGTACTTC
TRBV3-1	TRBJ2-2	.	.	CASSQEMLGVDTGELFF	TGTGCCAGCAGCCAAGAAATGTTGGGAGTAGACACCGGGGAGCTGTTTTTT
TRBV20-1	TRBJ2-7	.	TRBD2	CSANHGRHEQYF	TGCAGTGCTAACCACGGGAGGCACGAGCAGTACTTC
TRBV28	TRBJ2-7	.	TRBD2	CASTYDLTSGSVYEQYF	TGTGCCAGCACATACGATTTGACTAGCGGGAGTGTCTACGAGCAGTACTTC
TRBV28	TRBJ1-2	.	.	CASSQEIYGYTF	TGTGCCAGCAGCCAAGAAATCTATGGCTACACCTTC
TRBV5-6	TRBJ2-5	.	TRBD2	CASSPGTSFGETQYF	TGTGCCAGCAGTCCCGGGACTAGTTTCGGTGAGACCCAGTACTTC